This T cell receptor beta chain emerged from a study of blood T cell repertoires in COVID-19 (dated by TCRdb to about 2020). Regarding the study in general: Samples covering the acute and convalescent phases of COVID-19 were provided by collaborators in the United States, Italy and Spain. The material from the prospective study consisted of cDNA or gDNA derived from T cells, B-cell-depleted T cells, or PBMCs. Subjects who had been exposed to COVID-19, were actively infected with it, or had recovered from it provided the deeply sampled blood TCRbeta repertoires that made up the dataset. The repertoires were made available in a free public database intended to serve as a resource for research on the immune response to SARS-CoV-2. Samples came from the ongoing ImmuneRACE study (first 160 participants) plus 1,254 subjects from 6 global collaborators. Nearly every sample came with metadata listing a de-identified subject ID, COVID-19 status, age in years and sex. Where HLA class I and class II types were available, the types were taken from metadata supplied by the sample provider, not from assay-based typing.

Whole blood was collected in K2EDTA tubes by collaborating institutions according to the institutions' own protocols. For TCRbeta analysis, collaborator samples were shipped as frozen whole blood, as isolated PBMCs, or as DNA extracted from either sample type. Comment on this clone: Its antigen remains unidentified. Per-base qualities were not stored, and no clone one base away is much larger.

Taken from cysteine to phenylalanine, the CDR3 has 15 residues. CDR3 DNA only is kept here, 45 bases in frame from base 1. The germline V gene specifies KGHDR as CDR1 and SFDVKD as CDR2. Ends trimmed: V by 5 bases, J by 4 bases; bases unmatched to a gene: 7. The full study reports these points: Clinical and demographic metadata were provided uncurated, with the amount varying by source and participant.

TCRbeta CDR3 regions were amplified from genomic DNA using the immunoSEQ Assay, a bias-controlled multiplex PCR. In the paper's pipeline: The number of nucleated cells in each sample was estimated by amplification of reference gene primers within the assay. To quantify the absolute abundance of each unique TCRbeta CDR3 rearrangement, sequence reads were collapsed and filtered. For each sample, productive Simpson clonality was calculated as the square root of Simpson's diversity index over productive rearrangements. The clones in this table, taken by TCRdb from immuneACCESS, are in-frame only. Not every clone is retained; where verified, under half of the shortfall comes from an unresolved V gene, and the cause of the rest is unknown. The V and J calls and the clone size are those of that table, but D and trimming were determined from the DNA. The sample table records about 190,000 clones; around 85% of these occur just once. The top ten clonotypes cover around 12% of the sample.

The material sequenced was peripheral blood. This chain is built from TRBV24-1 and TRBJ2-3, and 8 junction bases match TRBD1. This clonotype originated in a woman aged 50 to 60 with acute or convalescent COVID-19. The sequenced DNA is TGTGCCACCAGTGTAACCAGGGGGCAGGCAGATACGCAGTATTTT. Its translation is CATSVTRGQADTQYF.